This T cell receptor beta chain was retrieved from a study of blood T cells in healthy people across ages. Study conclusions and caveats: Researchers deemed the diversity estimates from one million T cells underestimates. Higher diversity and more naive CD4+ cells were features of long-lived donors, compared to aged donors. While age rose, TCR beta diversity per million T cells dropped in a roughly linear way.

This CDR3 comprises 12 residues. J was trimmed by 6 bases and V by 5 bases; bases with no gene match: 4. Looked up from germline, CDR1 is MDHEN and CDR2 is SYDVKM. Every sample had a minimum of 6 million PBMCs isolated. Next came a second PCR, run for about 6 to 12 cycles, which used a sample-barcoded 5' primer along with a J-beta primer mix. MiXCR, applied by TCRdb to the 5' RACE reads, yields one record per CDR3 protein. The repertoire consists of almost 800,000 distinct CDR3 sequences, with 55% to 70% occurring once and the leading ten covering 22%. A note on this clonotype: Its matching antigen is unknown.

Material for sequencing was blood. The source is a man aged 25 to 40 in good health. The chain has TRBV28 and TRBJ2-7, with 7 bases identical to TRBD1. CDR3 DNA: TGTGCCAGCAGTGCACAGGGGACCGAGCAGTACTTC. It encodes CASSAQGTEQYF.